This paragraph reports one TCR beta chain. This sample is drawn from a study of blood T cell repertoires in COVID-19. Study-wide context: Italy, Spain and the United States were the sources of the convalescent and acute COVID-19 samples. T cells, B-cell-depleted T cells, or PBMCs supplied cDNA or gDNA.

Original processing methods: Amplification of reference gene primers provided the estimated nucleated cell counts. Measured with immunoSEQ multiplex PCR; TCRdb has only the in-frame clones, and not every one. The V and J calls and clone size are taken from that table; D and trimming were inferred from the DNA. The repertoire includes tens of thousands of clones, 80% to 90% of them detected once, and around 8% sits in the top ten. The CDR3 extends over 15 amino acids. Germline V lookup: CDR1 KGHSH, CDR2 LQKENI. With V trimmed by 2 bases and J by 2 bases, 2 bases remained unmatched. This clonotype was obtained from a man aged 45-65 years with active COVID-19. Sequenced material: peripheral blood. This chain links TRBV18 with TRBJ2-3, with 9 bases identical to TRBD1. CDR3 region: CASSPGQGNTDTQYF. The CDR3 DNA follows: TGTGCCAGCTCACCAGGACAGGGGAACACAGATACGCAGTATTTT.